These T cell receptor beta chains were read from a single sample in a study of T cell responses to AZD1222 COVID-19 vaccine. Clones were sequenced by immunoSEQ multiplex PCR, and TCRdb holds only the in-frame ones, with some missing. This table has approximately 100,000 clones, approximately 87% appearing once. The specimen comprised peripheral blood, sampled 28 days after the second AZD1222 dose. The receptors derive from an adult who received the AZD1222 COVID-19 vaccine. CDR3s include the opening cysteine and the closing phenylalanine or tryptophan. D genes are given only for firm matches. Clone size appears in some rows only: once, few, many, or a class for an expanded clone.

TRBJ1-5	TRBV5-6	.	few	CASSLGLGSAYSNQPQHF	TGTGCCAGCAGCTTGGGTCTGGGATCCGCCTATAGCAATCAGCCCCAGCATTTT
TRBJ2-7	TRBV30	TRBD2	once	CAWRPGLPYEQYF	TGTGCCTGGAGACCGGGACTACCCTACGAGCAGTACTTC
TRBJ1-1	TRBV19	TRBD1	.	CASARQGMNTEAFF	TGTGCCAGTGCTAGACAGGGGATGAACACTGAAGCTTTCTTT
TRBJ1-3	TRBV12-3/TRBV12-4	.	.	CASSFDRRAIYF	TGTGCCAGCAGTTTCGACAGGCGAGCCATATATTTT
TRBJ2-1	TRBV6-2/TRBV6-3	TRBD2	.	CASSLPSGRAGNEQFF	TGTGCCAGCAGTCTCCCTAGCGGGAGGGCCGGGAATGAGCAGTTCTTC
TRBJ1-2	TRBV30	.	once	CAWKLSGDDGYTF	TGTGCCTGGAAGTTGTCAGGGGACGATGGCTACACCTTC
TRBJ2-7	TRBV27	TRBD2	once	CASSLARLASYEQYF	TGTGCCAGCAGTTTAGCCCGACTAGCATCCTACGAGCAGTACTTC
TRBJ1-4	TRBV6-1	TRBD1	.	CASSETGVANEKLFF	TGTGCCAGCAGTGAGACAGGGGTTGCTAATGAAAAACTGTTTTTT
TRBJ1-5	TRBV28	.	.	CASGPRGGSGQPQHF	TGTGCCAGCGGTCCCAGGGGAGGGAGTGGACAGCCCCAGCATTTT
TRBJ1-5	TRBV5-1	.	.	CASSPDRNQPQHF	TGCGCCAGCAGTCCTGACAGAAATCAGCCCCAGCATTTT
TRBJ1-1	TRBV7-9	.	.	CASSLAGPNTEAFF	TGTGCCAGCAGCTTAGCAGGGCCGAACACTGAAGCTTTCTTT
TRBJ2-2	TRBV9	TRBD2	.	CASSPAGGTSNTGELFF	TGTGCCAGCAGCCCAGCGGGAGGGACGTCGAACACCGGGGAGCTGTTTTTT
TRBJ1-3	TRBV5-5	TRBD1	.	CASTPGQGLLGSGNTIYF	TGTGCCAGCACCCCCGGACAGGGGCTTTTGGGCTCTGGAAACACCATATATTTT
TRBJ2-1	TRBV7-9	.	.	CASSLGGLARGDEQFF	TGTGCCAGCAGCTTAGGTGGGCTAGCCCGGGGCGATGAGCAGTTCTTC
TRBJ2-5	TRBV11-2	.	.	CASSLNAEETQYF	TGTGCCAGCAGCTTAAATGCAGAAGAGACCCAGTACTTC
TRBJ2-3	TRBV7-5	.	.	CARSPRIRDRDNYRGTQYF	TGTGCCAGAAGCCCACGCATAAGGGACAGGGACAACTACAGGGGTACGCAGTATTTT
TRBJ1-6	TRBV5-1	.	once	CASSSGTNSPLHF	TGCGCCAGCAGCTCAGGGACGAATTCACCCCTCCACTTT
TRBJ1-2	TRBV6-5	TRBD1	.	CASSIQQGRYGYTF	TGTGCCAGCAGCATCCAACAGGGGCGCTATGGCTACACCTTC
TRBJ2-4	TRBV28	.	.	CASSLRSPSIQYF	TGTGCCAGCAGTTTACGGTCCCCCAGCATTCAGTACTTC
TRBJ2-7	TRBV5-4	TRBD2	.	CASSPGLPSYEQYF	TGTGCCAGCAGCCCGGGACTACCCTCCTACGAGCAGTACTTC